This T cell receptor (beta chain) was captured in a study of T cell responses to AZD1222 COVID-19 vaccine. Study results and caveats: A rise in Spike-specific TCR breadth and depth followed two AZD1222 doses. Donors were largely white British and mainly female; clonal diversity was possibly underestimated.

CDR1 is ENHRY, CDR2 SYGVKD, per germline. The CDR3 extends over 15 amino acids. V was clipped by 2 bases and J by 8 bases; unmatched bases: 5. Second-dose groups at about 4 or about 12 weeks were pooled. The repertoire was sequenced with immunoSEQ multiplex PCR; TCRdb's copy has only in-frame clones and lacks some. In the table there are approximately 140,000 clones, 92% of which are singletons. Notes on this clone: Its specificity is not known.

This rearrangement joins TRBV10-3 to TRBJ2-3, with 12 bases matching TRBD1. The TCR comes from an adult who received the AZD1222 COVID-19 vaccine. This sample comprised peripheral blood, obtained 28 days after the second AZD1222 dose. Here the CDR3 reads CAISEGDRGHGTQYF. The CDR3 bases are TGTGCCATCAGTGAGGGGGACAGGGGGCATGGTACGCAGTATTTT.